This T cell receptor (beta chain) was sequenced for a study of vaccination and CD4 T cells after COVID-19. Study-level information: Overlapping spike pools from SARS-CoV-2 and HCoV-NL63, HCoV-OC43 and HCoV-229E served as culture stimuli.

This clonotype turned up a few times. Antigen specificity is unknown. Treatment meaning: roughly 10-day PBMC culture with coronavirus spike peptide pools or control peptides (ViraFEST assay). TCR sequencing followed the expansion of antigen-specific T cells with peptide pools in ViraFEST. This CDR3 has 12 amino acids. Germline V gene sequence: CDR1 GTSNPN, CDR2 SVGIG (reference sequence). The germline V and J ends were trimmed by 5 bases and 8 bases, with 13 bases remaining between them. At the Johns Hopkins FTIC core, DNA taken from cultured CD4+ T cells was sequenced by way of the Oncomine TCR Beta short-read assay. One entry per CDR3 protein results from TCRdb running MiXCR on the PCR reads. The sample includes fewer than 20,000 distinct CDR3 sequences, about 53% of them seen just once.

The sequence came from a human donor with COVID-19. The sequencing here drew on cultured CD4+ T cells from blood, taken after SARS-CoV-2 vaccination. This chain joins TRBV30 and TRBJ1-5; tentatively, D is TRBD1 (6 bases). The CDR3 DNA reads as TGTGCCTGGCGAAAATCAGGGGAGCCCCAGCATTTT. It specifies CAWRKSGEPQHF.